One sample yielded the 32 T cell receptor beta chains listed below, sequenced in a study of OX40 agonist ivuxolimab in advanced cancers. Assay used: immunoSEQ multiplex PCR; TCRdb lists only in-frame clones, some missing. The data contain tens of thousands of clones, approximately 85% of them seen just once; the ten biggest clones take up roughly 5%. Sequencing used CD4+ or CD8+ T cells sorted from blood, obtained in a trial of the OX40 agonist ivuxolimab. These receptors were collected from an adult with an advanced solid tumor such as melanoma, head and neck, liver or kidney cancer.

This clone was detected once. This chain links TRBV7-2 with TRBJ2-3; possibly TRBD2 for D (5 bases). The CDR3 is 14 amino acids. Trimming removed 4 bases from V and 1 base from J, with 9 bases in between. Germline V gives CDR1 SGHTA, CDR2 FQGNSA. The CDR3 DNA reads as TGTGCCAGCAGCTCCCGGGGAGGCACAGATACGCAGTATTTT. Protein sequence: CASSSRGGTDTQYF.

The J gene is TRBJ2-7, the V gene TRBV7-9, with D maybe TRBD2 (6 bases). Germline-derived CDR1 and CDR2 are SEHNR and FQNEAQ (reference sequence). This CDR3 spans 14 amino acids. The V and J ends lost 5 bases and 0 bases respectively, with 11 bases between them. The CDR3 bases are TGTGCCAGCAGCCGGGCGGGGAGCTCCTACGAGCAGTACTTC. Its translation is CASSRAGSSYEQYF.

This chain connects TRBV6-5 to TRBJ1-5; 7 bases map to TRBD1. Germline trimming cut 5 bases from V and 4 bases from J; bases unmatched to any gene: 5. The germline V gene has CDR1 MNHEY and CDR2 SVGAGI. There are 14 residues in the CDR3. CDR3 loop: CASSNRQGNQPQHF. In DNA form, the CDR3 reads TGTGCCAGCAGTAACCGACAGGGAAATCAGCCCCAGCATTTT.

V usage is TRBV7-3 and J usage is TRBJ2-7; D might be TRBD1 or TRBD2, each matching 5 bases. Germline loops: CDR1 SGHTA, CDR2 FQGTGA. The CDR3 is made up of 13 amino acids. Trimming took off 4 bases at V and 12 bases at J, with 19 bases between the two ends. CDR3 in DNA: TGTGCCAGCAGCTCGGGATCGCCTGGGGGTCTGTACTTC. Translation: CASSSGSPGGLYF.

This clone is a singleton in its sample. Sequence at one end of the junction differs from germline and may be a read error. This rearrangement joins TRBV27 to TRBJ2-3; 8 bases are shared with TRBD2. The CDR3 is made up of 15 amino acids. The germline V gene has CDR1 MNHEY and CDR2 SMNVEV (reference sequence). The CDR3 DNA reads TGTGCCAGCAGTTTATCGACGGGAGGGCCCAGGAACGTGTCTTTT. Translation gives CASSLSTGGPRNVSF.

This sequence joins TRBV18 and TRBJ1-1; 7 bases map to TRBD1. This CDR3 has 15 amino acids. The V segment lost 3 bases and the J segment 6 bases; nucleotides outside the gene matches: 10. CDR1 KGHSH and CDR2 LQKENI come from the germline V gene. In nucleotides, the CDR3 is TGTGCCAGCTCACCTCAGACAGGGCGTGGATCTGAAGCTTTCTTT. Translated, it gives CASSPQTGRGSEAFF.

This sequence joins TRBV15 and TRBJ2-7; unclear D gene. V was cut by 2 bases and J by 6 bases, with 14 bases left in between. CDR1 is LNHNV, CDR2 YYDKDF, per germline (reference sequence). The CDR3 is made up of 14 amino acids. The CDR3 reads CATSRQTQTGEQYF. CDR3 in DNA: TGTGCCACCAGCAGACAAACACAGACCGGCGAGCAGTACTTC.

In its sample, this clone was seen once. The V call is TRBV5-6, the J call TRBJ2-1; 8 bases line up with TRBD1. CDR1 and CDR2 (germline): SGHDT, YYEEEE. CDR3 length: 15 residues. The V segment lost 4 bases and the J segment 6 bases; nucleotides outside the gene matches: 9. The CDR3 loop reads CASSGDRGGLNEQFF. CDR3 DNA sequence: TGTGCCAGCAGCGGCGACAGGGGAGGCCTCAATGAGCAGTTCTTC.

Regarding this clone: Other nucleotide sequences from this sample produce the same CDR3. The chain links TRBV28 to TRBJ1-5; no reliable D call. The germline V and J ends were trimmed by 2 bases and 6 bases, with 8 bases remaining between them. The CDR3 covers 13 residues. CDR1 is MDHEN, CDR2 SYDVKM, per germline. The CDR3 DNA follows: TGTGCCAGCAGTTTAGGGGTAAGTCAGCCCCAGCATTTT. Encoded protein: CASSLGVSQPQHF. Together with reference TRBV28 and TRBJ1-5, the CDR3 gives the full variable domain: DVKVTQSSRYLVKRTGEKVFLECVQDMDHENMFWYRQDPGLGLRLIYFSYDVKMKEKGDIPEGYSVSREKKERFSLILESASTNQTSMYLCASSLGVSQPQHFGDGTRLSIL.

The chain is built from TRBV18 and TRBJ2-2, with 7 bases aligning to TRBD1. Germline V gives CDR1 KGHSH, CDR2 LQKENI. The CDR3 has 16 amino acids. J gave up 5 bases and V 0 bases, and 6 bases lay outside the gene matches. This chain's CDR3 is CASSPPGTAITGELFF. Written as DNA, the CDR3 is TGTGCCAGCTCACCACCGGGGACAGCAATTACCGGGGAGCTGTTTTTT.

The gene calls are TRBV7-6 and TRBJ2-5; D remains unclear. The V end was cut by 3 bases, the J end by 4 bases, with 12 bases between. CDR1 is SGHVS, CDR2 FNYEAQ, per germline. The CDR3 sequence is 14 residues long. CDR3: CASSLSGIGETQYF. In DNA form, the CDR3 reads TGTGCCAGCAGCTTGTCAGGCATCGGAGAGACCCAGTACTTC.

The chain's CDR3 is CASSQAGGEGYGYTF. The CDR3 DNA follows: TGTGCCAGCAGCCAAGCAGGGGGCGAGGGGTATGGCTACACCTTC. The rearrangement uses TRBV4-2 and TRBJ1-2; 8 bases agree with TRBD1. After removal of 1 base from V and 5 bases from J, the junction contained 6 bases not matched to a gene. This CDR3 region has 15 residues. The germline gives CDR1 LGHNA, CDR2 YNFKEQ.

The V and J genes are TRBV19 and TRBJ2-3, with 10 positions matching TRBD2. The trim removed 1 base at V and 5 bases at J, leaving 6 bases unmatched. Germline values: CDR1 LNHDA, CDR2 SQIVND (reference sequence). The CDR3 is made up of 16 amino acids. CDR3 in DNA: TGTGCCAGTAGTATAGCGCTAGCGGGGGCGGGAGATACGCAGTATTTT. It is translated as CASSIALAGAGDTQYF. The whole variable domain, filled in from reference TRBV19 and TRBJ2-3, reads DGGITQSPKYLFRKEGQNVTLSCEQNLNHDAMYWYRQDPGQGLRLIYYSQIVNDFQKGDIAEGYSVSREKKESFPLTVTSAQKNPTAFYLCASSIALAGAGDTQYFGPGTRLTVL.

The gene calls are TRBV7-3 and TRBJ2-1; D is unclear. The V and J ends lost 0 bases and 2 bases respectively, with 17 bases between them. The CDR3 extends over 18 amino acids. The germline V gene encodes CDR1 SGHTA and CDR2 FQGTGA. This CDR3 is CASSLTNVIGSAYNEQFF. DNA of the CDR3: TGTGCCAGCAGCTTAACGAATGTTATCGGAAGTGCCTACAATGAGCAGTTCTTC.

CDR3 DNA: TGTGCCAGCAGCCAAGGGACAGCGAACACTGAAGCTTTCTTT. Translated: CASSQGTANTEAFF. The chain employs TRBV7-9 and TRBJ1-1; 7 bases map to TRBD1. Germline loops: CDR1 SEHNR, CDR2 FQNEAQ (reference sequence). This CDR3 is 14 amino acids long. With 5 bases clipped from V and 1 base from J, the junction kept 4 bases outside the gene matches.

The chain carries TRBV10-3 and TRBJ1-2, with TRBD1 matching over 7 bases. The CDR3 has 16 amino acids. The V and J ends lost 3 bases and 6 bases, in that order; junction bases with no gene match: 13. Germline CDR1 reads ENHRY; CDR2 reads SYGVKD. The CDR3 here is CAISEPRQGLSNGYTF. The CDR3 DNA follows: TGTGCCATCAGTGAACCGAGACAGGGTCTTTCAAATGGCTACACCTTC.

In this sample, this clone turned up once. The V and J genes are TRBV6-6 and TRBJ2-2, with a tentative D call TRBD1 (6 bases). V was shortened by 8 bases and J by 6 bases, with 22 bases between the two germline ends. The CDR3 spans 16 residues. Germline CDR1 and CDR2: MNHNY and SVGAGI (reference sequence). CDR3 bases: TGTGCCAGCCATCTTTCAGGGGTCATGGGTGCCGGGGAGCTGTTTTTT. As protein: CASHLSGVMGAGELFF.

This sequence joins TRBV30 and TRBJ2-3, with a possible D match to TRBD2 (5 bases). V lost 1 base, J lost 4 bases, and 18 bases lay in between. The CDR3 covers 16 residues. Germline CDR1 is GTSNPN and CDR2 is SVGIG (reference sequence). The CDR3 reads CAWSASGILIPDTQYF. In nucleotides, the CDR3 is TGTGCCTGGAGTGCTTCGGGAATACTTATCCCAGATACGCAGTATTTT. The entire variable domain, with the rest obtained from reference TRBV30 and TRBJ2-3, is as follows: SQTIHQWPATLVQPVGSPLSLECTVEGTSNPNLYWYRQAAGRGLQLLFYSVGIGQISSEVPQNLSASRPQDRQFILSSKKLLLSDSGFYLCAWSASGILIPDTQYFGPGTRLTVL.

This clone was counted a single time. The chain recombines TRBV7-8 with TRBJ1-1; weak D call: TRBD1 (5 bases). Germline CDR1 reads SGHVS; CDR2 reads FQNEAQ. The CDR3 extends over 15 amino acids. Between the trimmed V and J ends, which lost 5 bases and 0 bases, there was a span of 13 bases. In DNA form, the CDR3 reads TGTGCCAGCAGCGCCCCCGGGACGGTGAACACTGAAGCTTTCTTT. As protein: CASSAPGTVNTEAFF.

The DNA of the CDR3 is TGTGCCAGTAGTATTGGAGGGTTTGGCCCCTACAATGAGCAGTTCTTC. Residues: CASSIGGFGPYNEQFF. This chain connects TRBV19 to TRBJ2-1; maybe TRBD2 (6 bases). Deletions cut 3 bases from V and 2 bases from J, with 14 bases between. This CDR3 is 16 amino acids long. The germline gives CDR1 LNHDA, CDR2 SQIVND (reference sequence).

The rearrangement joins TRBV10-3 to TRBJ2-2, with TRBD2 matching over 9 bases. The CDR3 consists of 17 residues. V was pared by 6 bases and J by 6 bases, with 14 bases of the junction left unmatched. CDR1 is ENHRY and CDR2 is SYGVKD in the germline V gene. The CDR3 spells CAIRDTERGVLAGELFF. CDR3 nucleotide sequence: TGTGCCATCAGGGATACCGAGCGGGGGGTCTTGGCCGGGGAGCTGTTTTTT.

This rearrangement joins TRBV11-2 to TRBJ1-2; D is undetermined. Germline CDR1 is SGHAT and CDR2 is FQNNGV. V dropped 0 bases and J dropped 4 bases, with 6 bases sitting between them. The CDR3 is 13 amino acids. CDR3 sequence (DNA): TGTGCCAGCAGCTTAGATCAGGTCTATGGCTACACCTTC. Translating it yields CASSLDQVYGYTF.

The chain combines TRBV7-8 with TRBJ1-1, with TRBD1 as a possible D gene (6 bases). This CDR3 has 13 residues. V dropped 1 base and J dropped 8 bases, with 11 bases sitting between them. Per the germline V gene, CDR1 is SGHVS and CDR2 is FQNEAQ. This chain's CDR3 is CASSLGQDREAFF. The CDR3 bases are TGTGCCAGCAGCTTAGGCCAAGACAGGGAAGCTTTCTTT.

CDR3 region: CAVEVEQFF. CDR3 sequence (DNA): TGTGCCGTAGAGGTTGAGCAGTTCTTC. V and J are TRBV7-9 and TRBJ2-1; no clear D gene. CDR3 length: 9 residues. V dropped 11 bases and J dropped 9 bases, with 8 bases sitting between them. Germline CDR1 and CDR2: SEHNR and FQNEAQ (reference sequence).

Concerning this clone: Additional DNA sequences in this sample encode the identical CDR3. The CDR3 loop is CASSFGGVYEQYF. In DNA form, the CDR3 reads TGTGCCAGCAGCTTTGGCGGAGTCTACGAGCAGTACTTC. The chain joins TRBV7-9 to TRBJ2-7; D is undetermined. Germline-derived CDR1 and CDR2 are SEHNR and FQNEAQ (reference sequence). Trimming left V 3 bases short and J 3 bases short, with 9 bases between. There are 13 residues in the CDR3. The variable domain in full, completed from reference TRBV7-9 and TRBJ2-7, reads DTGVSQNPRHKITKRGQNVTFRCDPISEHNRLYWYRQTLGQGPEFLTYFQNEAQLEKSRLLSDRFSAERPKGSFSTLEIQRTEQGDSAMYLCASSFGGVYEQYFGPGTRLTVT.

This rearrangement joins TRBV29-1 to TRBJ2-5; D might be TRBD1 (6 bases). The CDR3 covers 12 residues. The germline gives CDR1 SQVTM, CDR2 ANQGSEA. Trimming took 4 bases from V and 2 from J, leaving 8 bases between them. CDR3 bases: TGCAGCGTTGCTCAGGGGCAAGAGACCCAGTACTTC. It yields the protein CSVAQGQETQYF.

The V call is TRBV11-2, the J call TRBJ2-1, with 7 bases identical to TRBD2. Germline assignment: CDR1 SGHAT and CDR2 FQNNGV. The CDR3 covers 15 residues. V lost 5 bases and J lost 0; bases outside the gene matches: 4. CDR3 DNA sequence: TGTGCCAGCAGCCCAATAGCGGGCTCCTACAATGAGCAGTTCTTC. Amino acids: CASSPIAGSYNEQFF.

The chain uses TRBV28 and TRBJ1-4; 9 nucleotides align to TRBD1. The CDR3 runs to 14 residues. Germline V gene data show CDR1 as MDHEN and CDR2 as SYDVKM. The V and J ends lost 3 bases and 8 bases, in that order; junction bases with no gene match: 4. This CDR3 reads CASSLGQGVEKLFF. The CDR3 DNA reads TGTGCCAGCAGTTTGGGACAGGGCGTGGAAAAACTGTTTTTT.

The J gene is TRBJ2-3, the V gene TRBV9; TRBD2 matches at 8 bases. Germline CDR1 and CDR2: SGDLS and YYNGEE. The CDR3 sequence is 16 residues long. The ends lost 3 bases at V and 6 bases at J; junction bases unmatched: 12. In DNA, the CDR3 is TGTGCCAGCAGCGCGCGGGACGGGAGGGCAGGGGATACGCAGTATTTT. The encoded protein is CASSARDGRAGDTQYF.

The rearrangement uses TRBV18 and TRBJ2-3; 12 bases match TRBD2. The CDR3 extends over 16 amino acids. The V and J ends lost 6 bases and 2 bases, in that order; junction bases with no gene match: 6. Germline V lookup: CDR1 KGHSH, CDR2 LQKENI. The CDR3 loop reads CASSHGLAGTTDTQYF. For the CDR3, the DNA is TGTGCCAGCTCCCACGGACTAGCGGGGACCACAGATACGCAGTATTTT. Complete variable domain (other parts from reference TRBV18 and TRBJ2-3): NAGVMQNPRHLVRRRGQEARLRCSPMKGHSHVYWYRQLPEEGLKFMVYLQKENIIDESGMPKERFSAEFPKEGPSILRIQQVVRGDSAAYFCASSHGLAGTTDTQYFGPGTRLTVL.

The chain combines TRBV7-3 with TRBJ2-1; D remains ambiguous. CDR3 size: 13 residues. From germline, CDR1 is SGHTA and CDR2 FQGTGA. V was shortened by 2 bases and J by 8 bases, with 10 bases between the two germline ends. CDR3 coding DNA: TGTGCCAGCAGCTTACCTGCATCCGATGAGCAGTTCTTC. Translation gives CASSLPASDEQFF.

The chain carries TRBV14 and TRBJ2-7; the D is unclear. CDR1 and CDR2 from the germline V gene are SGHDN and FVKESK. V gave up 6 bases and J gave up 2 bases, with 8 bases separating them. This CDR3 spans 12 amino acids. The CDR3: CASSFVPYEQYF. CDR3 in DNA: TGTGCCAGCAGTTTCGTGCCCTACGAGCAGTACTTC.